These T cell receptor beta chains were read from a single sample in a study of blood T cells in healthy people across ages. Via MiXCR, TCRdb re-called the 5' RACE reads, giving one row per CDR3 protein. In the table there are 760,000 or so distinct CDR3 sequences, approximately 25% of which are singletons. This same sample was also taken into another study, of T cells of mothers and their children.

The source material was blood. These receptors all come from a boy between 10 and 17 years old in good health. The CDR3 runs from the conserved cysteine through the conserved F or W. Each record gives: J gene, D gene, clone size, CDR3 length, V gene, CDR3 protein, CDR3 DNA. D genes are given only for firm matches. Some rows have no size entry. The others give once, few or many, or a class for an expanded clone.

j_gene: TRBJ2-1; d_gene: .; abundance: .; len: 13; v_gene: TRBV5-6; CDR3aa: CASTLGVINEQFF; CDR3nt: TGTGCCAGCACCCTTGGAGTTATCAATGAGCAGTTCTTC
j_gene: TRBJ2-2; d_gene: TRBD2; abundance: few; len: 15; v_gene: TRBV10-2; CDR3aa: CASSDSGGGTGELFF; CDR3nt: TGCGCCAGCAGTGATAGCGGGGGAGGTACCGGGGAGCTGTTTTTT
j_gene: TRBJ1-1; d_gene: .; abundance: few; len: 14; v_gene: TRBV29-1; CDR3aa: CSVESLLAITEAFF; CDR3nt: TGCAGCGTTGAAAGTCTCCTAGCGATCACTGAAGCTTTCTTT
j_gene: TRBJ2-7; d_gene: .; abundance: few; len: 16; v_gene: TRBV12-3/TRBV12-4; CDR3aa: CASSLTDPRGGYEQYF; CDR3nt: TGTGCCAGCAGCCTGACAGATCCCCGGGGAGGTTACGAGCAGTACTTC
j_gene: TRBJ2-1; d_gene: .; abundance: few; len: 16; v_gene: TRBV24-1; CDR3aa: CATSDPERKSYNEQFF; CDR3nt: TGTGCCACCAGTGACCCAGAGCGGAAGAGCTACAATGAGCAGTTCTTC
j_gene: TRBJ2-4; d_gene: TRBD2; abundance: .; len: 16; v_gene: TRBV7-2; CDR3aa: CASSLRLAGTKNIQYF; CDR3nt: TGTGCCAGCAGCTTGAGACTAGCGGGGACCAAAAACATTCAGTACTTC
j_gene: TRBJ1-2; d_gene: .; abundance: .; len: 12; v_gene: TRBV7-9; CDR3aa: CASNSEGSGYTF; CDR3nt: TGTGCCAGCAACTCTGAGGGGTCCGGCTACACCTTC
j_gene: TRBJ2-5; d_gene: .; abundance: .; len: 13; v_gene: TRBV10-2; CDR3aa: CASKIWGTETQYF; CDR3nt: TGCGCCAGCAAGATATGGGGTACCGAGACCCAGTACTTC
j_gene: TRBJ2-3; d_gene: TRBD1; abundance: .; len: 14; v_gene: TRBV10-3; CDR3aa: CAISPGTGEDTQYF; CDR3nt: TGTGCCATCAGCCCCGGGACAGGGGAAGATACGCAGTATTTT
j_gene: TRBJ1-5; d_gene: .; abundance: .; len: 13; v_gene: TRBV16; CDR3aa: CASSQSEPQPQHF; CDR3nt: TGTGCCAGCAGCCAATCGGAGCCTCAGCCCCAGCATTTT
j_gene: TRBJ1-1; d_gene: .; abundance: few; len: 13; v_gene: TRBV6-2/TRBV6-3; CDR3aa: CASSYSLIGEAFF; CDR3nt: TGTGCCAGCAGTTACTCTTTAATTGGTGAAGCTTTCTTT
j_gene: TRBJ2-5; d_gene: TRBD1; abundance: many; len: 15; v_gene: TRBV7-9; CDR3aa: CASSLVGQGEETQYF; CDR3nt: TGTGCCAGCAGCTTAGTGGGACAGGGAGAAGAGACCCAGTACTTC
j_gene: TRBJ2-7; d_gene: .; abundance: few; len: 12; v_gene: TRBV28; CDR3aa: CASSFPLGEQYF; CDR3nt: TGTGCCAGCAGTTTTCCTTTAGGCGAGCAGTACTTC
j_gene: TRBJ2-1; d_gene: TRBD1; abundance: few; len: 13; v_gene: TRBV20-1; CDR3aa: CSARSTGDNEQFF; CDR3nt: TGCAGTGCTAGGTCTACAGGGGACAATGAGCAGTTCTTC
j_gene: TRBJ1-2; d_gene: .; abundance: few; len: 11; v_gene: TRBV29-1; CDR3aa: CSVGGFYGYTF; CDR3nt: TGCAGCGTTGGGGGATTCTATGGCTACACCTTC
j_gene: TRBJ1-2; d_gene: .; abundance: few; len: 11; v_gene: TRBV12-3/TRBV12-4; CDR3aa: CASSLAGRYTF; CDR3nt: TGTGCCAGCAGTTTGGCGGGGCGCTACACCTTC
j_gene: TRBJ2-7; d_gene: TRBD2; abundance: .; len: 15; v_gene: TRBV11-2; CDR3aa: CASSLGTSGTHEQYF; CDR3nt: TGTGCCAGCAGCCTCGGGACTAGCGGGACCCACGAGCAGTACTTC
j_gene: TRBJ2-2; d_gene: .; abundance: few; len: 14; v_gene: TRBV18; CDR3aa: CASSPRNWNGELFF; CDR3nt: TGTGCCAGCTCACCACGTAATTGGAACGGGGAGCTGTTTTTT
j_gene: TRBJ2-5; d_gene: .; abundance: .; len: 17; v_gene: TRBV5-6; CDR3aa: CASSFRDSLMRMETQYF; CDR3nt: TGTGCCAGCAGCTTCCGGGACTCCCTGATGCGGATGGAGACCCAGTACTTC
j_gene: TRBJ2-7; d_gene: .; abundance: few; len: 12; v_gene: TRBV12-5; CDR3aa: CASGLTTYEQYF; CDR3nt: TGTGCTAGTGGTCTTACGACCTACGAGCAGTACTTC
j_gene: TRBJ2-6; d_gene: .; abundance: .; len: 16; v_gene: TRBV10-3; CDR3aa: CAISGAKNSGANVLTF; CDR3nt: TGTGCCATCAGTGGGGCCAAGAACTCTGGGGCCAACGTCCTGACTTTC
j_gene: TRBJ2-2; d_gene: TRBD1; abundance: few; len: 17; v_gene: TRBV10-3; CDR3aa: CAISAVSGQGRTGELFF; CDR3nt: TGTGCCATCAGTGCGGTATCAGGACAGGGGAGGACCGGGGAGCTGTTTTTT
j_gene: TRBJ2-7; d_gene: .; abundance: .; len: 14; v_gene: TRBV5-1; CDR3aa: CASSLVGTEYEQYF; CDR3nt: TGCGCCAGCAGCTTGGTTGGGACGGAGTACGAGCAGTACTTC
j_gene: TRBJ1-1; d_gene: .; abundance: .; len: 14; v_gene: TRBV5-1; CDR3aa: CASSASQQNTEAFF; CDR3nt: TGCGCCAGCAGCGCCAGTCAACAGAACACTGAAGCTTTCTTT
j_gene: TRBJ2-7; d_gene: TRBD1; abundance: many; len: 13; v_gene: TRBV27; CDR3aa: CASSSGQGYEQYF; CDR3nt: TGTGCCAGCAGTTCGGGACAGGGCTACGAGCAGTACTTC
j_gene: TRBJ2-7; d_gene: TRBD2; abundance: .; len: 15; v_gene: TRBV6-6; CDR3aa: CASSRLAGQTYEQYF; CDR3nt: TGTGCCAGCAGCCGACTAGCGGGACAGACCTACGAGCAGTACTTC
j_gene: TRBJ2-5; d_gene: TRBD2; abundance: .; len: 20; v_gene: TRBV11-1; CDR3aa: CASSLLTLGLAGVTQETQYF; CDR3nt: TGTGCCAGCAGCTTACTGACGTTGGGACTAGCGGGGGTGACTCAAGAGACCCAGTACTTC
j_gene: TRBJ2-3; d_gene: .; abundance: .; len: 16; v_gene: TRBV12-3/TRBV12-4; CDR3aa: CASSPGVALSTDTQYF; CDR3nt: TGTGCCAGCAGCCCTGGGGTAGCGCTGAGCACAGATACGCAGTATTTT
j_gene: TRBJ1-2; d_gene: TRBD1; abundance: few; len: 16; v_gene: TRBV27; CDR3aa: CASSFRATGDLYGYTF; CDR3nt: TGTGCCAGCAGTTTTAGGGCGACAGGGGATCTCTATGGCTACACCTTC
j_gene: TRBJ2-3; d_gene: TRBD1; abundance: .; len: 17; v_gene: TRBV4-3; CDR3aa: CASSQEETGMERDTQYF; CDR3nt: TGCGCCAGCAGCCAAGAAGAGACAGGGATGGAGAGAGATACGCAGTATTTT
j_gene: TRBJ2-7; d_gene: .; abundance: .; len: 14; v_gene: TRBV27; CDR3aa: CASSLWGTGYEQYF; CDR3nt: TGTGCCAGCAGTTTATGGGGGACTGGTTACGAGCAGTACTTC
j_gene: TRBJ2-4; d_gene: TRBD1; abundance: .; len: 15; v_gene: TRBV5-1; CDR3aa: CASSLEGQGVDIQYF; CDR3nt: TGCGCCAGCAGCTTGGAAGGACAGGGAGTAGACATTCAGTACTTC
j_gene: TRBJ1-1; d_gene: .; abundance: many; len: 14; v_gene: TRBV9; CDR3aa: CASSPSHPGTEAFF; CDR3nt: TGTGCCAGCAGCCCTTCTCACCCGGGGACTGAAGCTTTCTTT
j_gene: TRBJ2-1; d_gene: .; abundance: few; len: 14; v_gene: TRBV28; CDR3aa: CASSSRSVHNEQFF; CDR3nt: TGTGCCAGCAGCTCTAGGTCTGTCCACAATGAGCAGTTCTTC
j_gene: TRBJ1-1; d_gene: .; abundance: few; len: 15; v_gene: TRBV4-1; CDR3aa: CASTSEKGSRTEAFF; CDR3nt: TGCGCCAGCACCTCCGAAAAGGGGTCTCGCACTGAAGCTTTCTTT
j_gene: TRBJ2-3; d_gene: TRBD2; abundance: .; len: 18; v_gene: TRBV4-1; CDR3aa: CASSQDAETSGEVDTQYF; CDR3nt: TGCGCCAGCAGCCAAGATGCTGAGACTAGCGGAGAGGTAGATACGCAGTATTTT
j_gene: TRBJ2-3; d_gene: .; abundance: .; len: 15; v_gene: TRBV5-6; CDR3aa: CASSFLGISTDTQYF; CDR3nt: TGTGCCAGCAGCTTTCTAGGAATTAGCACAGATACGCAGTATTTT
j_gene: TRBJ1-1; d_gene: .; abundance: few; len: 14; v_gene: TRBV6-5; CDR3aa: CASSSTGYDTEAFF; CDR3nt: TGTGCCAGCAGTTCTACAGGGTACGACACTGAAGCTTTCTTT
j_gene: TRBJ2-7; d_gene: .; abundance: few; len: 12; v_gene: TRBV10-3; CDR3aa: CATGQSYYEQYF; CDR3nt: TGTGCCACAGGACAGAGTTACTACGAGCAGTACTTC
j_gene: TRBJ2-3; d_gene: .; abundance: few; len: 15; v_gene: TRBV20-1; CDR3aa: CSARSGLGRTDTQYF; CDR3nt: TGCAGTGCTAGATCGGGGTTAGGGAGGACAGATACGCAGTATTTT
j_gene: TRBJ2-7; d_gene: TRBD1; abundance: .; len: 12; v_gene: TRBV29-1; CDR3aa: CSIRQGSGEQYF; CDR3nt: TGCAGCATACGACAGGGGTCGGGGGAGCAGTACTTC
j_gene: TRBJ2-5; d_gene: TRBD1; abundance: .; len: 15; v_gene: TRBV20-1; CDR3aa: CSARSRQGSEETQYF; CDR3nt: TGCAGTGCTCGCTCAAGACAGGGATCAGAAGAGACCCAGTACTTC
j_gene: TRBJ2-7; d_gene: .; abundance: many; len: 14; v_gene: TRBV6-2/TRBV6-3; CDR3aa: CASSYDLSSYEQYF; CDR3nt: TGTGCCAGCAGTTACGACTTGAGCTCCTACGAGCAGTACTTC
j_gene: TRBJ1-2; d_gene: .; abundance: .; len: 12; v_gene: TRBV12-5; CDR3aa: CASGLEGYGYTF; CDR3nt: TGTGCTAGTGGTTTGGAAGGGTATGGCTACACCTTC
j_gene: TRBJ2-5; d_gene: .; abundance: .; len: 14; v_gene: TRBV6-1; CDR3aa: CASSPRAPRETQYF; CDR3nt: TGTGCCAGCAGTCCACGGGCACCCAGGGAGACCCAGTACTTC
j_gene: TRBJ2-1; d_gene: TRBD2; abundance: few; len: 16; v_gene: TRBV6-2/TRBV6-3; CDR3aa: CASRPSGLAGLNEQFF; CDR3nt: TGTGCCAGCAGGCCCTCGGGACTAGCGGGCCTCAATGAGCAGTTCTTC
j_gene: TRBJ2-1; d_gene: TRBD2; abundance: few; len: 15; v_gene: TRBV7-8; CDR3aa: CASSYGGATYNEQFF; CDR3nt: TGTGCCAGCAGCTACGGGGGGGCTACCTACAATGAGCAGTTCTTC
j_gene: TRBJ2-3; d_gene: TRBD1; abundance: many; len: 14; v_gene: TRBV28; CDR3aa: CASSLRDRGNTQYF; CDR3nt: TGTGCCAGCAGTTTAAGGGACAGAGGGAATACGCAGTATTTT
j_gene: TRBJ2-7; d_gene: .; abundance: many; len: 13; v_gene: TRBV7-9; CDR3aa: CASSLQGGYEQYF; CDR3nt: TGTGCCAGCAGTTTACAGGGTGGGTACGAGCAGTACTTC
j_gene: TRBJ1-6; d_gene: .; abundance: few; len: 14; v_gene: TRBV6-5; CDR3aa: CASSYSAGDSPLHF; CDR3nt: TGTGCCAGCAGTTACTCGGCCGGCGATTCACCCCTCCACTTT
j_gene: TRBJ2-2; d_gene: .; abundance: .; len: 13; v_gene: TRBV7-9; CDR3aa: CASSTRGGEELFF; CDR3nt: TGTGCCAGCAGCACCCGAGGAGGGGAGGAGCTGTTTTTT
j_gene: TRBJ2-3; d_gene: TRBD1; abundance: .; len: 14; v_gene: TRBV12-3/TRBV12-4; CDR3aa: CASSFGQGWDTQYF; CDR3nt: TGTGCCAGCAGTTTTGGACAGGGGTGGGATACGCAGTATTTT